Listed below are T cell receptor beta chains from one sample, sequenced in a study of blood T cells in healthy people across ages. One entry per CDR3 protein results from TCRdb running MiXCR on the 5' RACE reads. Among fewer than 800,000 distinct CDR3 sequences, about 21% were seen once, and the ten largest hold 3% to 4.5%. Sample: blood. The receptors shown here come from a man aged 65 to 79 in good health. Each CDR3 is given with its conserved first and last residue. The D gene is left open where the match is weak. Where a row states a size, it is once, few, many or the class of an expanded clone; other rows omit it.

>TRBV14|TRBJ2-7|few|NA
CASSQEVAGRDEQYF
TGTGCCAGCAGCCAAGAAGTCGCCGGTAGGGACGAGCAGTACTTC
>TRBV27|TRBJ2-1|NA|TRBD1
CASSQLDRGSNEQFF
TGTGCCAGCAGCCAACTGGACAGGGGGTCAAATGAGCAGTTCTTC
>TRBV29-1|TRBJ2-2|few|TRBD1
CSVGPRGQNTGELFF
TGCAGCGTCGGGCCCAGGGGGCAGAACACCGGGGAGCTGTTTTTT
>TRBV29-1|TRBJ2-1|once|NA
CSVARGAKEQFF
TGCAGCGTAGCCCGGGGGGCGAAGGAGCAGTTCTTC
>TRBV7-7|TRBJ2-1|NA|TRBD2
CVSSLTSGTHNEQFF
TGTGTTAGCAGCCTTACTAGCGGGACGCACAATGAGCAGTTCTTC
>TRBV6-6|TRBJ1-5|few|TRBD1
CASSYSDRFVRPQHF
TGTGCCAGCAGTTACTCGGACAGGTTCGTCCGGCCCCAGCATTTT
>TRBV12-3/TRBV12-4|TRBJ2-1|NA|NA
CASSSFGVSYNEQFF
TGTGCCAGCAGTTCATTCGGGGTCTCCTACAATGAGCAGTTCTTC
>TRBV7-9|TRBJ2-1|few|TRBD2
CASSLGLAGEHEQFF
TGTGCCAGCAGCTTAGGTCTAGCGGGAGAACATGAGCAGTTCTTC
>TRBV20-1|TRBJ2-5|NA|NA
CSALIPGIETQYF
TGTAGTGCGCTGATACCAGGGATCGAGACCCAGTACTTC
>TRBV20-1|TRBJ2-1|NA|NA
CSARPRLGLDVGQFF
TGCAGTGCTAGGCCCCGACTAGGCCTCGATGTGGGGCAGTTCTTC
>TRBV25-1|TRBJ1-4|few|NA
CASSQTGSSEKLFF
TGTGCCAGCAGCCAAACCGGGTCTAGTGAAAAACTGTTTTTT
>TRBV20-1|TRBJ2-7|NA|TRBD2
CSATPLAGGSYEQYF
TGCAGTGCTACCCCACTAGCGGGAGGCTCCTACGAGCAGTACTTC
>TRBV29-1|TRBJ2-5|NA|TRBD1
CSAGDRQETQYF
TGCAGCGCCGGGGACAGACAAGAGACCCAGTACTTC
>TRBV5-1|TRBJ2-7|NA|NA
CASNLEDEQYF
TGCGCCAGCAACCTCGAGGACGAGCAGTACTTC
>TRBV10-3|TRBJ2-3|few|TRBD2
CAISGTSGGSGDTQYF
TGTGCCATCAGTGGGACTAGCGGAGGGAGTGGAGATACGCAGTATTTT
>TRBV6-5|TRBJ2-1|few|TRBD2
CASSPPLAGRNEQFF
TGTGCCAGCAGTCCCCCACTAGCGGGAAGGAATGAGCAGTTCTTC
>TRBV7-9|TRBJ2-1|many|TRBD1
CASSQKSGQGRHNEQFF
TGTGCCAGCAGCCAAAAATCGGGACAGGGTCGTCACAATGAGCAGTTCTTC
>TRBV20-1|TRBJ2-7|NA|TRBD1
CSASGTGGNEQYF
TGCAGTGCCTCCGGGACAGGGGGCAACGAGCAGTACTTC
>TRBV20-1|TRBJ1-2|NA|NA
CSARVENQYGYTF
TGCAGTGCTAGAGTCGAAAACCAGTATGGCTACACCTTC
>TRBV11-2|TRBJ2-3|few|NA
CASSLRALDTQYF
TGTGCCAGCAGCTTAAGGGCTTTGGATACGCAGTATTTT
>TRBV12-3/TRBV12-4|TRBJ1-1|NA|NA
CASTERNDREAFF
TGTGCCAGCACCGAACGAAACGACAGGGAAGCTTTCTTT
>TRBV6-5|TRBJ1-2|NA|NA
CASRKGNYGYTF
TGTGCCAGCAGGAAGGGAAACTATGGCTACACCTTC
>TRBV20-1|TRBJ2-5|few|TRBD2
CSARVPPGLAGSAETQYF
TGCAGTGCTAGAGTCCCCCCGGGACTAGCGGGATCGGCAGAGACCCAGTACTTC
>TRBV25-1|TRBJ1-4|NA|NA
CASKAQGGGNEKLFF
TGTGCCAGCAAAGCCCAGGGAGGTGGTAATGAAAAACTGTTTTTT
>TRBV24-1|TRBJ2-7|many|NA
CATESVPEGGEQYF
TGTGCCACCGAGAGTGTCCCTGAGGGAGGCGAGCAGTACTTC
>TRBV27|TRBJ1-5|NA|NA
CASSLGWGREGNQPQHF
TGTGCCAGCAGTCTGGGTTGGGGAAGGGAAGGCAATCAGCCCCAGCATTTT
>TRBV20-1|TRBJ2-7|few|TRBD2
CSATQREGLYEQYF
TGCAGTGCCACCCAGCGGGAGGGCCTGTACGAGCAGTACTTC
>TRBV29-1|TRBJ2-7|few|NA
CSVERTTIGGLRGREQYF
TGCAGCGTTGAACGAACGACAATTGGGGGGTTAAGAGGGCGCGAGCAGTACTTC
>TRBV18|TRBJ2-3|few|NA
CASSPTGPPSTDTQYF
TGTGCCAGCTCCCCGACAGGCCCTCCTAGCACAGATACGCAGTATTTT
>TRBV6-2/TRBV6-3|TRBJ2-7|NA|TRBD1
CASSPGQSYLEQYF
TGTGCCAGCAGCCCGGGACAGTCCTATCTCGAGCAGTACTTC
>TRBV3-1|TRBJ1-4|few|NA
CASSQDGMLPNEKLFF
TGTGCCAGCAGCCAAGATGGGATGTTACCTAATGAAAAACTGTTTTTT
>TRBV12-3/TRBV12-4|TRBJ2-2|NA|TRBD2
CASRKEGTSLTGELFF
TGTGCCAGCAGAAAGGAGGGGACTAGCCTTACCGGGGAGCTGTTTTTT
>TRBV6-5|TRBJ2-5|NA|TRBD2
CASSYPTPSGAGKETQYF
TGTGCCAGCAGTTACCCTACCCCTAGCGGAGCTGGGAAAGAGACCCAGTACTTC
>TRBV12-3/TRBV12-4|TRBJ2-1|NA|TRBD2
CASSHRDYPFF
TGTGCCAGCAGTCACCGGGACTATCCGTTCTTC
>TRBV4-2|TRBJ2-1|few|TRBD1
CASSQDLGQGKFF
TGTGCCAGCAGCCAAGATTTGGGACAGGGGAAGTTCTTC
>TRBV27|TRBJ2-3|few|NA
CASTPGPAGTDTQYF
TGTGCCAGCACCCCGGGACCGGCTGGAACAGATACGCAGTATTTT
>TRBV2|TRBJ2-1|NA|NA
CASSEFGGGNEQFF
TGTGCCAGCAGTGAATTCGGGGGCGGGAATGAGCAGTTCTTC
>TRBV20-1|TRBJ2-7|many|TRBD2
CSASGTSGVASYEQYF
TGCAGTGCTTCCGGGACTAGCGGGGTAGCTTCCTACGAGCAGTACTTC
>TRBV14|TRBJ2-1|few|TRBD1
CASSRTRQGIYNEQFF
TGTGCCAGCAGCCGGACTCGACAGGGCATCTACAATGAGCAGTTCTTC